Following are 7 T cell receptor beta chains from one sample sequenced in a study of blood T cell repertoires in COVID-19. Measured with immunoSEQ multiplex PCR; TCRdb has only the in-frame clones, and not every one. The sample consists of 200,000 to 250,000 clones, less than 85% of them appearing once. The sequenced sample was peripheral blood. These receptors were collected from a woman in her seventies with acute or convalescent COVID-19.

The gene calls are TRBV24-1 and TRBJ2-2; 10 bases fit TRBD2. V was pared by 7 bases and J by 3 bases, with 7 bases of the junction left unmatched. Germline CDR1 reads KGHDR; CDR2 reads SFDVKD. CDR3 length: 16 amino acids. In DNA, the CDR3 is TGTGCCACCAGCGCTCAAGGACTAGCGGACACCGGGGAGCTGTTTTTT. It encodes CATSAQGLADTGELFF.

The chain recombines TRBV7-5 with TRBJ2-7; TRBD1 is the table's D call, not checked against the DNA. TRBV7-5 is labeled a pseudogene. This CDR3 is built from 15 residues. CDR3 nucleotide sequence: TGTGCCTATATACTAGGGACAGGGCGCGCCTACGAGCAGTACGTC. It is translated as CAYILGTGRAYEQYV.

In its sample, this clone was seen a few times. The CDR3 loop is CASSLMDRVGSPLHF. CDR3 coding DNA: TGTGCCAGCAGCTTAATGGACAGGGTGGGATCACCCCTCCACTTT. The rearrangement uses TRBV9 and TRBJ1-6, with 8 bases that match TRBD1. The trim removed 4 bases at V and 10 bases at J, leaving 10 bases unmatched. Germline V gene data show CDR1 as SGDLS and CDR2 as YYNGEE. There are 15 residues in the CDR3.

This clone has only a few counts. V is TRBV6-5 and J is TRBJ1-2; D is possibly TRBD1 (5 bases). The CDR3 covers 14 residues. The V and J ends lost 2 bases and 4 bases respectively, with 11 bases between them. Germline CDR1 is MNHEY and CDR2 is SVGAGI. CDR3 coding DNA: TGTGCCAGCAGTTACCGCGGGACCCTCTATGGCTACACCTTC. This codes for CASSYRGTLYGYTF.

The rearrangement links TRBV6-5 to TRBJ1-2; 9 bases fit TRBD1. Germline values: CDR1 MNHEY, CDR2 SVGAGI. Losses at the gene ends were 7 bases for V and 7 bases for J; bases not matched to a gene: 10. The length of the CDR3 is 14 residues. The CDR3 DNA is TGTGCCAGCACCCCCGGGTTGGACAGGGGTGGCTACACCTTC. Protein sequence: CASTPGLDRGGYTF.

V and J are TRBV7-9 and TRBJ2-7; no reliable D call. Germline CDR1 is SEHNR and CDR2 is FQNEAQ (reference sequence). The length of the CDR3 is 15 residues. The germline V and J ends were trimmed by 4 bases and 5 bases, with 18 bases remaining between them. This CDR3 reads CASSSSEAASNEQYF. The CDR3 bases are TGTGCCAGCAGCTCCTCAGAGGCAGCGTCCAACGAGCAGTACTTC.

This clone was detected only a few times. Here the CDR3 reads CASSLGTGIHEQYF. The CDR3, as DNA: TGTGCCAGCAGCTTAGGGACAGGGATCCACGAGCAGTACTTC. V gene TRBV7-9 combines with J gene TRBJ2-7; TRBD1 aligns across 8 bases. The CDR3 runs 14 residues. CDR1 and CDR2 (germline): SEHNR, FQNEAQ (reference sequence). V shed 1 base, J shed 5 bases, and the junction held 4 bases outside the gene matches.